This T cell receptor beta chain originates from a study of CD8 T cells in ankylosing spondylitis. Notes on the study in general: It was reported that disease-linked clones were significantly enriched in matched ankylosing spondylitis synovial fluid. A TCR beta motif of under ten highly homologous variants appeared characteristic of ankylosing spondylitis blood. Peripheral blood samples showed relatively rare disease-linked clones, and these clones were CD8+. Some motif variants had been reported before (in reactive arthritis synovial fluid and blood).

As the method for making TCR beta libraries, quantitative 5'-RACE with molecular barcodes was used. TCRdb reanalysed the 5' RACE reads using MiXCR and keeps one entry per CDR3 protein. The sample consists of roughly 440,000 distinct CDR3 sequences, about 15% of them appearing once. Details on this clonotype: The antigen remains unidentified.

J lost 3 bases, V lost 7 bases, and 8 bases had no gene match. The CDR3 extends over 15 amino acids. The sequenced sample consisted of blood, either unsorted or a sorted T cell fraction (not recorded which). This TCR was recovered from a male donor with ankylosing spondylitis. The rearrangement links TRBV12-3 or TRBV12-4 to TRBJ1-4; 7 bases fit TRBD1. CDR3 nucleotide sequence: TGTGCCAGCACCCAGGGGGGGGCAGCTAATGAAAAACTGTTTTTT. This gives the protein CASTQGGAANEKLFF.